These 28 T cell receptor beta chains originate from one sample sequenced in a study of T cells in Graves' hyperthyroidism and ophthalmopathy. It was RNA transcripts that yielded the amplified TCR beta CDR3 regions. An initial round of RT-PCR targeting the TCR CDR3 relied on the HTBI primer set. TCRdb re-called the multiplex PCR reads through MiXCR, storing one row per CDR3 protein. The repertoire holds some 500,000 distinct CDR3 sequences, with around 15% as singletons. Specimen: blood. Receptors were obtained from a woman between 18 and 30 years old with Graves' hyperthyroidism.

V and J are TRBV10-3 and TRBJ2-7; 14 nucleotides agree with TRBD2. The ends lost 7 bases at V and 4 bases at J; junction bases unmatched: 9. The CDR3 is 16 residues long. Germline assignment: CDR1 ENHRY and CDR2 SYGVKD. The chain's CDR3 is CAITPTGTSGRYEQYF. The CDR3 nucleotides read TGTGCCATCACTCCGACCGGGACTAGCGGGAGATACGAGCAGTACTTC.

In its sample, this clonotype was seen a few times. The V call is TRBV12-3 or TRBV12-4, the J call TRBJ1-2, with 9 bases identical to TRBD1. This CDR3 spans 12 amino acids. Trimming at V came to 10 bases and at J to 8 bases, leaving 8 bases not matched to a gene. CDR3 DNA: TGTGCCACCGAACAGGGGGCGACAGGCTACACCTTC. Its protein is CATEQGATGYTF.

This clonotype was seen ten or more times. The chain joins TRBV30 to TRBJ2-3, with TRBD1 matching over 7 bases. The CDR3 has 13 amino acids. Unmatched junction bases numbered 6, after V lost 5 bases and J lost 4 bases. Germline values: CDR1 GTSNPN, CDR2 SVGIG (reference sequence). For the CDR3, the DNA is TGTGCCTGGGAAACAGGGGCCGCAGATACGCAGTATTTT. This translates into CAWETGAADTQYF.

At least ten counts were recorded for this clonotype. This chain's CDR3 is CASTLRSRGDGYTF. In DNA form, the CDR3 reads TGTGCCAGCACCTTAAGGTCCAGGGGCGATGGCTACACCTTC. The chain joins TRBV12-3 or TRBV12-4 to TRBJ1-2; possibly TRBD1 for D (6 bases). CDR3 length: 14 residues. V lost 7 bases and J lost 6, with 18 bases in between.

This clonotype was seen at least ten times. The CDR3 loop is CASTVMEGTDTQYF. The CDR3 region has the DNA TGTGCCAGCACGGTCATGGAGGGCACAGATACGCAGTATTTT. The V gene is TRBV12-3 or TRBV12-4, the J gene TRBJ2-3; maybe TRBD2 (5 bases). Trimming removed 7 bases at V and 1 base at J, with 12 bases between. CDR3 length: 14 amino acids.

This clonotype has ten or more counts. The chain uses TRBV2 and TRBJ2-1; perhaps TRBD2 as D (6 bases). Per germline, CDR1 SNHLY and CDR2 FYNNEI. This CDR3 has 12 amino acids. Trimming left V 2 bases short and J 9 bases short, with 8 bases between. The CDR3 DNA sequence: TGTGCCAGCAGTGAATTGGGGGGTGAGCAGTTCTTC. This gives the protein CASSELGGEQFF.

This chain connects TRBV29-1 to TRBJ2-3; perhaps TRBD2 as D (8 bases). Trimming took off 2 bases at V and 8 bases at J, with 29 bases between the two ends. This CDR3 is 18 amino acids long. Germline values: CDR1 SQVTM, CDR2 ANQGSEA. The CDR3 DNA sequence: TGCAGCGTTGAACGAGTCGGGAGGGGACCAGTTTCAGGGGGTACGCAGTATTTT. Translation: CSVERVGRGPVSGGTQYF.

This clonotype was detected only a few times. A read error may account for a junction end that differs from germline. The CDR3 reads CATGDLGSYPQDEQFF. Here the CDR3 DNA reads TGTGCCACCGGTGATTTAGGGAGTTACCCACAGGATGAGCAGTTCTTC. The V call is TRBV24-1, the J call TRBJ2-1; D might be TRBD1 or TRBD2, each matching 5 bases. Germline-derived CDR1 and CDR2 are KGHDR and SFDVKD. CDR3 length: 16 amino acids.

This clonotype was recorded many times. The J gene is TRBJ2-1, the V gene TRBV20-1, with 10 bases aligning to TRBD2. The CDR3 sequence is 14 residues long. The J segment lost 5 bases and the V segment lost 5 bases, leaving 6 bases of the junction unmatched. Germline loops: CDR1 DFQATT, CDR2 SNEGSKA (reference sequence). Written as DNA, the CDR3 is TGCAGTGCTTCTATGGGGACTAGCGACAATGAGCAGTTCTTC. Translation: CSASMGTSDNEQFF.

V gene TRBV19 combines with J gene TRBJ1-2; D gene unclear. CDR1 and CDR2 (germline): LNHDA, SQIVND (reference sequence). Trimming removed 7 bases from V and 2 bases from J, with 11 bases in between. CDR3 size: 13 residues. CDR3 sequence: CASISSANYGYTF. The CDR3 coding sequence is TGTGCCAGTATTTCCAGCGCCAACTATGGCTACACCTTC.

The chain employs TRBV11-1 and TRBJ1-5; 9 nucleotides align to TRBD1. The V and J ends lost 5 bases and 4 bases, in that order; junction bases with no gene match: 6. In germline, CDR1 is SGHAT, CDR2 FQDESV (reference sequence). The CDR3 runs 15 residues. CDR3 region: CASSPGGQGNQPQHF. The CDR3 DNA reads as TGTGCCAGCAGCCCAGGGGGACAGGGTAATCAGCCCCAGCATTTT.

This clonotype was seen ten or more times. One end of the junction varies from germline; a read error may be responsible. This sequence joins TRBV4-1 and TRBJ2-3, with unresolved D. This CDR3 is 11 amino acids long. CDR1 MGHRA and CDR2 YSYEKL come from the germline V gene. CDR3 DNA: TGTGCCAGCAGCCACACAGATACGCAGTATTTT. Translating it yields CASSHTDTQYF.

This clonotype was counted between two and nine times. For the CDR3, the DNA is TGTGCCAGCAGTACAGGGGAGCGACAGCCCCAGCATTTT. It encodes CASSTGERQPQHF. V gene TRBV6-1 combines with J gene TRBJ1-5; TRBD1 agrees at 7 bases. This CDR3 region has 13 residues. V shed 5 bases and J 7 bases; nucleotides not matched to a gene: 5. Germline-derived CDR1 and CDR2 are MNHNS and SASEGT.

This clonotype was counted at least ten times. The chain has TRBV3-1 and TRBJ2-3; 8 bases are a match to TRBD2. The J segment lost 2 bases and the V segment lost 3 bases, leaving 7 bases of the junction unmatched. The length of the CDR3 is 16 residues. Germline V lookup: CDR1 LGHDT, CDR2 YNNKEL (reference sequence). The CDR3 reads CASSHRAGVITDTQYF. CDR3 nucleotide sequence: TGTGCCAGCAGCCATCGAGCGGGAGTGATCACAGATACGCAGTATTTT.

This clonotype was detected ten times or more. The chain carries TRBV3-1 and TRBJ1-1, with D tentatively TRBD1 (6 bases). The CDR3 sequence is 14 residues long. The V end lost 1 base, the J end lost 8 bases, and 14 bases lay between the germline ends. CDR1 LGHDT and CDR2 YNNKEL come from the germline V gene (reference sequence). CDR3 residues: CASSQGPTGREAFF. Here the CDR3 DNA reads TGTGCCAGCAGCCAAGGGCCTACAGGGCGAGAAGCTTTCTTT.

V gene TRBV28 combines with J gene TRBJ2-1; D uncertain. Germline CDR1 MDHEN, CDR2 SYDVKM. Trimming took off 4 bases at V and 5 bases at J, with 15 bases between the two ends. CDR3 size: 15 residues. The CDR3 protein is CASSYGVWYNNEQFF. Here the CDR3 DNA reads TGTGCCAGCAGTTACGGTGTTTGGTATAACAATGAGCAGTTCTTC.

In its sample, this clonotype was seen many times. The V gene is TRBV5-1, the J gene TRBJ2-3, with D possibly being TRBD1 (6 bases). The CDR3 spans 14 residues. Trimming removed 2 bases at V and 4 bases at J, with 11 bases between. Germline V gene data show CDR1 as SGHRS and CDR2 as YFSETQ. This CDR3 reads CASSFRQDPDTQYF. CDR3 coding DNA: TGCGCCAGCAGCTTTAGACAGGACCCAGATACGCAGTATTTT.

J is TRBJ2-5 and V is TRBV5-1; D is uncertain. The ends were cut back, 4 bases at V and 3 bases at J, with 19 bases in the middle. The CDR3 is 16 amino acids. Per germline, CDR1 SGHRS and CDR2 YFSETQ. CDR3 DNA: TGCGCCAGCAGCACCCGTTCTCGGCCCCAGGAAGAGACCCAGTACTTC. Translating gives CASSTRSRPQEETQYF.

The chain links TRBV7-3 to TRBJ2-2, with TRBD2 matching over 8 bases. With V trimmed by 5 bases and J by 5 bases, 10 bases remained unmatched. This CDR3 has 16 residues. The germline V gene has CDR1 SGHTA and CDR2 FQGTGA. This CDR3 is CASSLSGSQITGELFF. DNA of the CDR3: TGTGCCAGCAGCCTAAGCGGGAGCCAAATTACCGGGGAGCTGTTTTTT. The full variable domain, completed using reference TRBV7-3 and TRBJ2-2, is GAGVSQTPSNKVTEKGKYVELRCDPISGHTALYWYRQSLGQGPEFLIYFQGTGAADDSGLPNDRFFAVRPEGSVSTLKIQRTERGDSAVYLCASSLSGSQITGELFFGEGSRLTVL.

There are many counts of this clonotype. The chain carries TRBV19 and TRBJ2-3; 9 bases map to TRBD2. This CDR3 comprises 15 residues. J was trimmed by 6 bases and V by 1 base; bases with no gene match: 5. Germline lookup yields CDR1 LNHDA and CDR2 SQIVND (reference sequence). Here the CDR3 reads CASSIVAGDMDTQYF. Here the CDR3 DNA reads TGTGCCAGTAGTATAGTAGCGGGAGACATGGATACGCAGTATTTT.

This clonotype was recorded many times. The J gene is TRBJ2-1, the V gene TRBV29-1, with D hard to call. This CDR3 has 13 residues. CDR1 SQVTM and CDR2 ANQGSEA come from the germline V gene. Trimming left V 3 bases short and J 6 bases short, with 12 bases between. The CDR3 is CSVEWGSRNEQFF. The CDR3 DNA sequence: TGCAGCGTTGAGTGGGGATCGCGCAATGAGCAGTTCTTC.

The rearrangement joins TRBV15 to TRBJ1-5; D perhaps matches TRBD1 (5 bases). The CDR3 length is 12 residues. Germline CDR1 is LNHNV and CDR2 is YYDKDF (reference sequence). Trimming removed 8 bases at V and 7 bases at J, with 12 bases between. CDR3 sequence (DNA): TGTGCCACCTGGGACCCGGGACAGCCCCAGCATTTT. Protein sequence: CATWDPGQPQHF.

This clonotype was observed a handful of times. V is TRBV6-1 and J is TRBJ2-7; 12 nucleotides align to TRBD2. The CDR3 spans 15 residues. The V gene's germline CDR1 is MNHNS and CDR2 SASEGT. The junction had 9 bases not matched to a gene; V was cut back by 6 bases and J by 6 bases. CDR3: CASRERLAGVFEQYV. CDR3 DNA sequence: TGTGCCAGCAGAGAGAGACTAGCGGGAGTGTTCGAGCAGTACGTC.

This clonotype was recorded at least ten times. The rearrangement uses TRBV7-8 and TRBJ2-7; TRBD2 aligns across 10 bases. CDR3 length: 13 residues. Germline V CDR1 and CDR2: SGHVS, FQNEAQ. Here the CDR3 DNA reads TGTGCCAGCAACTTAGCGGGAGGAGTCGAGCAGTACGTC. This gives the protein CASNLAGGVEQYV.

Concerning this clonotype itself: A junction end diverges from the germline sequence, so it may reflect a read error. This chain connects TRBV20-1 to TRBJ1-4; 9 bases align to TRBD1. From germline, CDR1 is DFQATT and CDR2 SNEGSKA (reference sequence). The CDR3 runs to 14 residues. The CDR3 sequence: CSASNRDRDEKLLF. CDR3 DNA: TGCAGTGCTAGTAACCGGGACAGGGATGAAAAACTGCTTTTT.

The genes are TRBV29-1 and TRBJ1-2; 7 nucleotides match TRBD1. The CDR3 covers 13 residues. V was clipped by 7 bases and J by 1 base; unmatched bases: 6. Looked up from germline, CDR1 is SQVTM and CDR2 is ANQGSEA. The chain's CDR3 is CSADRDSNYGYTF. In DNA form, the CDR3 reads TGCAGCGCCGACAGGGACAGTAACTATGGCTACACCTTC.

There are many counts of this clonotype. The genes are TRBV6-1 and TRBJ1-2, with a weak D call TRBD1 (5 bases). CDR1 MNHNS and CDR2 SASEGT come from the germline V gene. V was trimmed by 7 bases and J by 4 bases, leaving 10 bases between them. This CDR3 contains 12 residues. Written as DNA, the CDR3 is TGTGCCAGCACCAAAACAGGCTATGGCTACACCTTC. This encodes CASTKTGYGYTF.

This clonotype was seen a handful of times. The chain joins TRBV19 to TRBJ1-1; D gene ambiguous. The CDR3 is 14 residues long. The germline CDR1 and CDR2 sequences are LNHDA and SQIVND (reference sequence). Trimming took 4 bases from V and 3 from J, leaving 12 bases between them. This CDR3 reads CASSTPGIDTEAFF. For the CDR3, the DNA is TGTGCCAGTAGTACCCCCGGGATAGACACTGAAGCTTTCTTT.